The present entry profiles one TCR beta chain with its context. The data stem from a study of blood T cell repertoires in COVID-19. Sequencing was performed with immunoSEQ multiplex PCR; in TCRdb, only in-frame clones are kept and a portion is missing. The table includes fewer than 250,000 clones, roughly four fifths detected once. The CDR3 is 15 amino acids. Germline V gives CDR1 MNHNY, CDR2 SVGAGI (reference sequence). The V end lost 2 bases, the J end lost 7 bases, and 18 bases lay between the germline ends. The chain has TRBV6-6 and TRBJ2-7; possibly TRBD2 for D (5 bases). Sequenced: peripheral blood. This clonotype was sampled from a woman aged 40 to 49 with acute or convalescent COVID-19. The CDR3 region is CASSYETHASGEQYF. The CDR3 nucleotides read TGTGCCAGCAGTTACGAGACACACGCTTCGGGGGAGCAGTACTTC.